This T cell receptor (beta chain) appears in the sequencing data of a study of blood T cell repertoires in COVID-19. Looking at the study overall: There were acute and convalescent COVID-19 samples, and they came from the United States, Italy and Spain. Sources were T cells, B-cell-depleted T cells, or PBMCs; the material itself was cDNA or gDNA.

Per the original methods: Reference gene primer amplification in the assay estimated nucleated cell counts. Assay: immunoSEQ multiplex PCR; the TCRdb copy retains only in-frame clones and omits some. V, J and clone size reflect that table, while D and trimming were determined from the DNA. The sample contains around 380,000 clones, 81% of which appear only once. This clonotype originated in a human donor with acute or convalescent COVID-19. The donor label of this sample is uncertain. Sequencing input: peripheral blood.

The CDR3 DNA follows: TGTGCCATCAGTGAGTCCCTCGCAGGAAACTACGAGCAGTACTTC. It specifies CAISESLAGNYEQYF. The genes are TRBV10-3 and TRBJ2-7; the D is unclear. This CDR3 region has 15 residues. Germline V gene lookup returns CDR1 ENHRY and CDR2 SYGVKD. Deletions cut 0 bases from V and 3 bases from J, with 12 bases between.